This T cell receptor (beta chain) was recovered during a study of blood T cell repertoires in COVID-19. Per the germline V gene, CDR1 is MNHEY and CDR2 is SVGAGI. Trimming left V 1 base short and J 4 bases short, with 8 bases between. The CDR3 loop spans 14 amino acids. Assay: immunoSEQ multiplex PCR; the TCRdb copy retains only in-frame clones and omits some. The table shows over 80,000 clones, with approximately 91% occurring only once. Sequenced input: peripheral blood. The clonotype originates from a man in his sixties with acute or convalescent COVID-19. The rearrangement uses TRBV6-5 and TRBJ1-3; D is unclear. The CDR3 sequence: CASSYLGSGNTIYF. The DNA for the CDR3 is TGTGCCAGCAGTTACTTAGGGAGCGGAAACACCATATATTTT.